This TCR beta chain was captured by sequencing in a study of T cells after yellow fever vaccination. The CDR3 consists of 14 residues. Trimming left V 5 bases short and J 4 bases short, with 14 bases between. TCRdb used MiXCR to reprocess the 5' RACE reads, holding one entry per CDR3 protein. The data show about 96,000 distinct CDR3 sequences, 8.9% seen once. This material consisted of CD8+ T cells not binding an NS4B(214-222) dextramer, sorted from PBMCs, taken roughly 15 days after the first yellow fever vaccination. The genes are TRBV12-3 or TRBV12-4 and TRBJ1-2, with D possibly being TRBD1 (5 bases). The receptor was isolated from a man in his late teens or twenties who received the YFV17D yellow fever vaccine. CDR3 DNA sequence: TGTGCCAGCAGTCCCCGGGGGGGGAGCTATGGCTACACCTTC. Protein product: CASSPRGGSYGYTF.